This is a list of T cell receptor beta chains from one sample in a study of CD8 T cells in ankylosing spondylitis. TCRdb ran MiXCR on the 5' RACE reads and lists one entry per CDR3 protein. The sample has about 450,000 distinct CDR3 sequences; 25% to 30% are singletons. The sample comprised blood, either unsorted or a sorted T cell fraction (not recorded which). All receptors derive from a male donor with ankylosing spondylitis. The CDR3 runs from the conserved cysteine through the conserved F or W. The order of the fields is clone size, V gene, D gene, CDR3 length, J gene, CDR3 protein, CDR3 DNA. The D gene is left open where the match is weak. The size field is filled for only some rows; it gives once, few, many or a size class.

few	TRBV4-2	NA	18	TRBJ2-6	CASSQVWARVSGANVLTF	TGTGCCAGCAGCCAAGTGTGGGCCAGGGTATCTGGGGCCAACGTCCTGACTTTC
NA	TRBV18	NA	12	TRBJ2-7	CASSQGVYEQYF	TGTGCCAGCTCACAAGGCGTTTACGAGCAGTACTTC
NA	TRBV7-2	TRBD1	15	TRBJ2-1	CASSLGQPSYNEQFF	TGTGCCAGCAGCTTGGGACAGCCCTCCTACAATGAGCAGTTCTTC
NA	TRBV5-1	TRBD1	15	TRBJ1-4	CASSANTGGNEKLFF	TGCGCCAGCAGCGCTAATACAGGGGGGAATGAAAAACTGTTTTTT
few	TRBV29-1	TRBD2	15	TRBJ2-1	CSVPPGGSVYNEQFF	TGCAGCGTTCCCCCCGGCGGGAGTGTCTACAATGAGCAGTTCTTC
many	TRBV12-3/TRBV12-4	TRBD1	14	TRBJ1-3	CATRQGAAGNTIYF	TGTGCCACCCGACAGGGGGCCGCTGGAAACACCATATATTTT
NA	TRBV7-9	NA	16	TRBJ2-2	CASSPSTTADTGELFF	TGTGCCAGCAGCCCTTCCACCACCGCGGACACCGGGGAGCTGTTTTTT
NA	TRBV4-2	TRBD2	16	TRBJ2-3	CASSQPSGSWVDTQYF	TGTGCCAGCAGCCAACCTAGCGGGAGTTGGGTAGATACGCAGTATTTT
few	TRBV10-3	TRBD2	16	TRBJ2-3	CAISEAGGSHTDTQYF	TGTGCCATCAGTGAAGCGGGAGGCTCCCACACAGATACGCAGTATTTT
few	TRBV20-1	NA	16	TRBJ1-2	CSARGRGGTSEYGYTF	TGCAGTGCTAGAGGCCGGGGGGGGACGAGTGAATATGGCTACACCTTC
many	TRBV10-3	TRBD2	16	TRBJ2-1	CAIRDPTSGSDNEQFF	TGTGCCATCAGGGACCCTACTAGCGGGAGTGACAATGAGCAGTTCTTC
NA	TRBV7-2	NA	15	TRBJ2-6	CASSLEQAGAKVLTF	TGTGCCAGCAGCTTAGAGCAGGCTGGGGCCAAGGTCCTGACTTTC
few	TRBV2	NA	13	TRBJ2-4	CASSPRTENIQYF	TGTGCCAGCAGTCCTCGGACAGAAAACATTCAGTACTTC
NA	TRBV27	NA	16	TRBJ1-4	CASSSMRFPFGEKLFF	TGTGCCAGCAGCTCCATGAGGTTCCCCTTCGGTGAAAAACTGTTTTTT
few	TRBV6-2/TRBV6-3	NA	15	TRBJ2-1	CASSNTRPDYNEQFF	TGTGCCAGCAGTAATACTAGACCAGATTACAATGAGCAGTTCTTC
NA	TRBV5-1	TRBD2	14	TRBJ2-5	CASSFIAGQETQYF	TGCGCCAGCAGCTTTATAGCGGGGCAAGAGACCCAGTACTTC
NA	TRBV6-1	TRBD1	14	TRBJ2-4	CASTLGTGLNIQYF	TGTGCCAGCACCCTGGGGACAGGGCTCAACATTCAGTACTTC
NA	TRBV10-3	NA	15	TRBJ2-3	CAISEGEEMTDTQYF	TGTGCCATCAGTGAGGGGGAGGAGATGACAGATACGCAGTATTTT
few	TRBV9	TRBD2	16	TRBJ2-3	CASSVATGGITDTQYF	TGTGCCAGCAGCGTAGCCACGGGAGGCATAACAGATACGCAGTATTTT
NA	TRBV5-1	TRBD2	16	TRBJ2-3	CASSLSVGGSTDTQYF	TGCGCCAGCAGCTTGTCGGTGGGAGGGAGCACAGATACGCAGTATTTT
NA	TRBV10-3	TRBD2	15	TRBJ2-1	CAISPGLAGYNEQFF	TGTGCCATCAGCCCGGGACTAGCGGGTTACAATGAGCAGTTCTTC
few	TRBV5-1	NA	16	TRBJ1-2	CASSGAQDTANYGYTF	TGCGCCAGCAGCGGCGCACAGGATACAGCTAACTATGGCTACACCTTC
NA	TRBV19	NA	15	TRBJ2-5	CASRARGQDPETQYF	TGTGCCAGCAGGGCTCGGGGCCAAGATCCGGAGACCCAGTACTTC
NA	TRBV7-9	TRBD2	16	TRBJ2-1	CASSSSVAGERNEQFF	TGTGCCAGCAGCTCGTCGGTAGCGGGAGAGCGCAATGAGCAGTTCTTC
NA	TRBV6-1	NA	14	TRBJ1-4	CASSPQATNEKLFF	TGTGCCAGCAGTCCACAAGCAACTAATGAAAAACTGTTTTTT
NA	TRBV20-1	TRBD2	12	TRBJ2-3	CSARVGREGPYF	TGCAGTGCTAGAGTTGGCCGGGAGGGCCCTTATTTT
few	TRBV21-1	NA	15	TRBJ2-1	CASRGWTSPFNEQFF	TGTGCCAGCAGAGGTTGGACTAGCCCCTTCAATGAGCAGTTCTTC
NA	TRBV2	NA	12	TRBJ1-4	CASSAGEEKLFF	TGTGCCAGCAGTGCAGGGGAAGAAAAACTGTTTTTT
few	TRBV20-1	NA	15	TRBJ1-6	CSAQGAPVGDSPLHF	TGCAGTGCTCAAGGCGCTCCTGTTGGGGACTCACCCCTCCACTTT
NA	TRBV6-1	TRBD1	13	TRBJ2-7	CAISWDRSYEQYF	TGTGCCATCTCTTGGGACAGGTCCTACGAGCAGTACTTC
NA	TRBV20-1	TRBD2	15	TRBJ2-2	CSARKLAGSTGELFF	TGCAGTGCTAGAAAACTAGCGGGGTCGACCGGGGAGCTGTTTTTT
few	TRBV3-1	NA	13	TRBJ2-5	CASSHLDSQAQYF	TGTGCCAGCAGCCACCTGGACAGTCAGGCCCAGTACTTC
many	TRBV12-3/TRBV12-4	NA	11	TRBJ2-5	CASSLGQTQYF	TGTGCCAGCAGTTTGGGGCAGACCCAGTACTTC
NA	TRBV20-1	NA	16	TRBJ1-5	CSARDYSGAGNQPQHF	TGCAGTGCTAGAGATTATTCAGGGGCGGGTAATCAGCCCCAGCATTTT
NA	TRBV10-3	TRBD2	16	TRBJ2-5	CAISQGTSGIAETQYF	TGTGCCATCAGTCAAGGGACTAGCGGGATAGCGGAGACCCAGTACTTC
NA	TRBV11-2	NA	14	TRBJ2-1	CASSLSGLNNEQFF	TGTGCCAGCAGCCTTAGCGGCTTAAACAATGAGCAGTTCTTC
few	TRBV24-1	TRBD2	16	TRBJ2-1	CATSDPTSGRGNEQFF	TGTGCCACCAGTGACCCGACTAGCGGGAGGGGCAATGAGCAGTTCTTC
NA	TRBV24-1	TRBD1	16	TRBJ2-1	CATSEQTGSSYNEQFF	TGTGCCACCAGTGAGCAGACAGGGAGCTCCTACAATGAGCAGTTCTTC
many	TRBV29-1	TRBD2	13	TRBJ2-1	CSAPTSGYNEQFF	TGCAGCGCCCCGACTAGCGGATACAATGAGCAGTTCTTC
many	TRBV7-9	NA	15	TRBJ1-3	CASSLGGSSGNTIYF	TGTGCCAGCAGCCTCGGCGGCAGCTCTGGAAACACCATATATTTT
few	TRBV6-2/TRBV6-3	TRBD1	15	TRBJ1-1	CASLWDRGPNTEAFF	TGTGCCAGCCTGTGGGACAGGGGCCCGAACACTGAAGCTTTCTTT
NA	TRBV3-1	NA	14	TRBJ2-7	CASSQGQRAYEQYF	TGTGCCAGCAGCCAAGGACAGCGAGCCTACGAGCAGTACTTC
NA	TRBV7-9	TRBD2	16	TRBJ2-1	CASSPGLAGYYNEQFF	TGTGCCAGCAGCCCGGGACTAGCGGGATACTACAATGAGCAGTTCTTC
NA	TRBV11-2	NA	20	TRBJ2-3	CASSLDVIVAEGGEADTQYF	TGTGCCAGCAGCTTAGATGTGATAGTAGCGGAGGGAGGTGAGGCAGATACGCAGTATTTT
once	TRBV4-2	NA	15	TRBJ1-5	CASSQDGTGDQPQHF	TGTGCCAGCAGCCAAGACGGAACGGGGGATCAGCCCCAGCATTTT
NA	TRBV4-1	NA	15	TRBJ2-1	CASRRWEGDRNEQFF	TGCGCTAGCAGGAGATGGGAAGGAGATCGCAATGAGCAGTTCTTC
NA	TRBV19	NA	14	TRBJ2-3	CASSNQRITDTQYF	TGTGCCAGTAGTAACCAGCGCATCACAGATACGCAGTATTTT
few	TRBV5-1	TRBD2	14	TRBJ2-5	CASSLNSGQETQYF	TGCGCCAGCAGCTTGAATAGCGGGCAAGAGACCCAGTACTTC